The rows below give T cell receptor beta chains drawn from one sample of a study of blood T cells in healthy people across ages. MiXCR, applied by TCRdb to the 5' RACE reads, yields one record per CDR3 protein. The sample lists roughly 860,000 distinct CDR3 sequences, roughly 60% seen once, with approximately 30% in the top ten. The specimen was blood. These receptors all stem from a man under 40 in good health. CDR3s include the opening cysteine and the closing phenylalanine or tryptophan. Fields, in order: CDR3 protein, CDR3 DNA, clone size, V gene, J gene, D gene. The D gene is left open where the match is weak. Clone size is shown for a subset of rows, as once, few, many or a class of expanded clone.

CSAMGTFSDTQYF,TGCAGTGCTATGGGGACCTTCAGCGATACGCAGTATTTT,few,TRBV20-1,TRBJ2-3,.
CASLVERLDTQYF,TGTGCCAGCTTGGTGGAGAGGTTGGATACGCAGTATTTT,once,TRBV7-9,TRBJ2-3,.
CASSVGSALIREQYF,TGTGCCAGCAGCGTGGGATCCGCATTAATACGGGAGCAGTACTTC,.,TRBV9,TRBJ2-5,.
CASSYRGGSDTQYF,TGTGCCAGCAGTTACCGCGGGGGTTCAGATACGCAGTATTTT,.,TRBV6-5,TRBJ2-3,TRBD2
CASSLGERGGTDTQYF,TGTGCCAGCAGCTTAGGGGAGAGGGGGGGCACAGATACGCAGTATTTT,.,TRBV7-2,TRBJ2-3,.
CASSRGTGIYNEQFF,TGCGCCAGCAGCCGCGGGACAGGGATCTACAATGAGCAGTTCTTC,few,TRBV5-1,TRBJ2-1,TRBD1
CSALRRGEAFF,TGCAGTGCTCTCAGACGGGGGGAGGCTTTCTTT,once,TRBV20-1,TRBJ1-1,.
CASSLMSGPTEQYF,TGTGCCAGCAGCTTAATGTCGGGCCCTACGGAGCAGTACTTC,.,TRBV7-9,TRBJ2-7,.
CASSSPGQGGEQYF,TGTGCCAGCAGTTCGCCGGGACAGGGTGGTGAGCAGTACTTC,.,TRBV6-6,TRBJ2-7,TRBD1
CASSVGGGQYYGYTF,TGTGCCAGCAGCGTAGGAGGGGGACAGTACTATGGCTACACCTTC,.,TRBV9,TRBJ1-2,TRBD1
CASGDRGNQYF,TGTGCCAGCGGGGACAGGGGGAACCAGTACTTC,few,TRBV6-2/TRBV6-3,TRBJ2-5,TRBD1
CSAIKASGVGETQYF,TGCAGTGCTATAAAGGCTAGCGGGGTGGGAGAGACCCAGTACTTC,.,TRBV20-1,TRBJ2-5,TRBD2
CASSHRTYRDEQYF,TGTGCCAGCAGCCATCGGACATACCGGGATGAGCAGTACTTC,.,TRBV3-1,TRBJ2-7,.
CASSSGLADRGEQYF,TGTGCCAGCAGTTCTGGACTAGCGGACCGTGGGGAGCAGTACTTC,few,TRBV12-3/TRBV12-4,TRBJ2-7,TRBD2
CASSPLLLREGGYTF,TGCGCCAGCAGCCCTTTACTGCTCAGGGAGGGCGGCTACACCTTC,.,TRBV4-3,TRBJ1-2,.
CASSQDLSGAGDTQYF,TGCGCCAGCAGCCAAGATCTTTCGGGGGCCGGAGATACGCAGTATTTT,many,TRBV4-3,TRBJ2-3,.
CASSQDIAGEIYNEQFF,TGTGCCAGCAGCCAAGATATAGCGGGGGAGATCTACAATGAGCAGTTCTTC,many,TRBV3-1,TRBJ2-1,TRBD2
CASSWTGGAGTGELFF,TGCGCCAGCAGTTGGACAGGGGGCGCGGGCACCGGGGAGCTGTTTTTT,.,TRBV5-1,TRBJ2-2,TRBD1
CSVTPPSGAYNEQFF,TGCAGCGTCACGCCGCCTAGCGGGGCGTACAATGAGCAGTTCTTC,.,TRBV29-1,TRBJ2-1,TRBD2
CSAVIVQPVETQYF,TGCAGTGCCGTAATAGTTCAGCCGGTGGAGACCCAGTACTTC,few,TRBV20-1,TRBJ2-5,.
CASSQGRTGEETQYF,TGTGCCAGCAGCCAAGGGAGGACAGGGGAAGAGACCCAGTACTTC,.,TRBV4-2,TRBJ2-5,TRBD1
CASSQLAGGAYEQYF,TGCGCCAGCAGCCAACTAGCGGGGGGGGCCTACGAGCAGTACTTC,few,TRBV4-3,TRBJ2-7,TRBD2
CASSLGGEGLAGMETQYF,TGTGCCAGCAGTTTAGGGGGGGAGGGGCTAGCGGGGATGGAGACCCAGTACTTC,few,TRBV12-3/TRBV12-4,TRBJ2-5,TRBD2
CASSSRAKGQYF,TGTGCCAGCAGCTCCCGCGCAAAAGGGCAGTACTTC,.,TRBV7-2,TRBJ2-4,.
CASSLGALGQFF,TGTGCCAGCAGCTTAGGAGCCCTCGGGCAGTTCTTC,.,TRBV7-2,TRBJ2-1,.
CSAPEPPEQYF,TGCAGTGCCCCCGAGCCCCCAGAGCAGTACTTC,few,TRBV20-1,TRBJ2-7,.
CSVEDRINNPHPDTQYF,TGCAGCGTTGAAGATCGGATAAACAATCCCCACCCAGATACGCAGTATTTT,many,TRBV29-1,TRBJ2-3,.
CASSAGTLGGQFF,TGTGCCAGCAGCGCCGGGACTCTCGGGGGGCAGTTCTTC,.,TRBV9,TRBJ2-1,.
CASSINAPIAGGREQYF,TGTGCCAGCAGCATCAACGCCCCCATAGCGGGGGGGCGCGAGCAGTACTTC,.,TRBV7-2,TRBJ2-7,TRBD2
CASSLQSSGGDTQYF,TGTGCCAGCAGCCTCCAGAGTAGCGGGGGAGATACGCAGTATTTT,.,TRBV7-2,TRBJ2-3,TRBD2
CASSFGTGNQETQYF,TGTGCCAGCAGCTTTGGGACAGGGAACCAAGAGACCCAGTACTTC,.,TRBV9,TRBJ2-5,TRBD1
CASSRNAGVDEKLFF,TGTGCCAGCAGCCGTAACGCAGGGGTTGATGAAAAACTGTTTTTT,.,TRBV7-9,TRBJ1-4,.
CASSPSIGGGRTDTQYF,TGTGCCAGCAGCCCCTCCATTGGCGGGGGCCGCACAGATACGCAGTATTTT,.,TRBV7-8,TRBJ2-3,.
CAIRPTLAGVQETQYF,TGTGCCATCAGGCCGACACTAGCGGGGGTCCAAGAGACCCAGTACTTC,.,TRBV10-3,TRBJ2-5,TRBD2
CASSVSGHHTYEQYF,TGTGCCAGCAGCGTCAGCGGACACCACACCTACGAGCAGTACTTC,.,TRBV9,TRBJ2-7,.
CASSPSGTGGAGETQYF,TGTGCCAGCAGCCCTTCCGGGACAGGGGGCGCAGGAGAGACCCAGTACTTC,.,TRBV9,TRBJ2-5,TRBD1
CASSLSASRAEDTQYF,TGTGCCAGCAGCTTAAGCGCCTCAAGAGCGGAAGATACGCAGTATTTT,.,TRBV7-2,TRBJ2-3,.
CASIGGMNTEAFF,TGTGCCAGCATTGGGGGCATGAACACTGAAGCTTTCTTT,.,TRBV7-9,TRBJ1-1,.
CASSQGPPNQPQHF,TGCGCCAGCAGCCAAGGTCCACCCAATCAGCCCCAGCATTTT,.,TRBV4-1,TRBJ1-5,.
CASSYGTVLPGANVLTF,TGTGCCAGCAGTTACGGGACAGTCCTCCCGGGGGCCAACGTCCTGACTTTC,.,TRBV6-2/TRBV6-3,TRBJ2-6,TRBD1
CASSEIGRASTDTQYF,TGTGCCAGCAGTGAAATCGGCAGAGCTAGCACAGATACGCAGTATTTT,.,TRBV25-1,TRBJ2-3,.
CASSSSDRAGTEAFF,TGTGCCAGCAGCTCCTCAGACCGAGCGGGGACTGAAGCTTTCTTT,.,TRBV7-9,TRBJ1-1,.
CASSLVPSGPDSYNEQFF,TGCGCCAGCAGCTTGGTGCCATCCGGACCCGACTCCTACAATGAGCAGTTCTTC,.,TRBV5-1,TRBJ2-1,.
CASSVVPDDSPLHF,TGTGCCAGCAGCGTAGTTCCCGACGATTCACCCCTCCACTTT,.,TRBV9,TRBJ1-6,.
CASSQEGRLTEAFF,TGTGCCAGCAGCCAAGAAGGCAGACTCACTGAAGCTTTCTTT,few,TRBV3-1,TRBJ1-1,.
CASSLEVNTGELFF,TGTGCCAGCAGCTTAGAAGTAAACACCGGGGAGCTGTTTTTT,once,TRBV7-8,TRBJ2-2,.
CASSVRGVGNQPQHF,TGTGCCAGCAGTGTCCGGGGGGTAGGCAATCAGCCCCAGCATTTT,.,TRBV28,TRBJ1-5,.
CASSTDRVYGYTF,TGTGCCAGCAGCACGGACAGGGTCTATGGCTACACCTTC,.,TRBV7-2,TRBJ1-2,TRBD1
CASSSLQGDTQYF,TGTGCCAGCAGTTCCCTACAGGGGGATACGCAGTATTTT,.,TRBV7-9,TRBJ2-3,TRBD1
CASSTQLSGANVLTF,TGTGCCAGCAGTACCCAACTTTCCGGGGCCAACGTCCTGACTTTC,.,TRBV27,TRBJ2-6,.
CASSPERGGNVEQFF,TGTGCCAGCAGCCCCGAGCGGGGGGGCAATGTGGAGCAGTTCTTC,.,TRBV5-6,TRBJ2-1,TRBD2
CASSLAGRGRTDTQYF,TGTGCCAGCAGTTTAGCAGGGCGGGGACGCACAGATACGCAGTATTTT,.,TRBV12-3/TRBV12-4,TRBJ2-3,.
CVSSLESGHTQNIQYF,TGTGTCAGCAGCTTAGAGAGCGGACACACGCAAAACATTCAGTACTTC,.,TRBV7-2,TRBJ2-4,.
CASNLPGSRPTDTQYF,TGTGCCAGCAACCTACCGGGATCTCGCCCCACAGATACGCAGTATTTT,.,TRBV27,TRBJ2-3,.
CASSLEAYGYTF,TGTGCCAGCAGTTTAGAAGCCTATGGCTACACCTTC,.,TRBV28,TRBJ1-2,.